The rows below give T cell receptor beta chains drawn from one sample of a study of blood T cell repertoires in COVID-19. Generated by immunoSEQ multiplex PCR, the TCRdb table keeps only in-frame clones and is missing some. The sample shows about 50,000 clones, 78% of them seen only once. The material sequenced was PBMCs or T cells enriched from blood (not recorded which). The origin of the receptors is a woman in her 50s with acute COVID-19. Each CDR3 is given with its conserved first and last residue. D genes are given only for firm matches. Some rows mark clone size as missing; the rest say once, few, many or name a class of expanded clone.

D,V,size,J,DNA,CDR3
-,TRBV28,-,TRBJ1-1,TGTGCCAGCAGTTTACCGGGGGTAGGTGAAGCTTTCTTT,CASSLPGVGEAFF
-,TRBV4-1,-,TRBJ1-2,TGCGCCAGCAGCCAAGATACGACAGCGAACTATGGCTACACCTTC,CASSQDTTANYGYTF
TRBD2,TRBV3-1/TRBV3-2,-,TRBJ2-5,TGTGCCAGCAGCCCGACCGATTCCCGGCAGCGGGGAGAGACCCAGTACTTC,CASSPTDSRQRGETQYF
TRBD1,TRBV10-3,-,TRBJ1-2,TGTGCCATCACCGAGCTTTTAACAGGGGATATAGTTGGCTACACCTTC,CAITELLTGDIVGYTF
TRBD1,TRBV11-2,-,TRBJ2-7,TGTGCCAGCAGCCCGTTAAATCGCAGGGGGCAATACGAGCAGTACTTC,CASSPLNRRGQYEQYF
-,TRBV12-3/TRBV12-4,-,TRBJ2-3,TGTGCCAGCAGTTTGCAGGTAGATACGCAGTATTTT,CASSLQVDTQYF
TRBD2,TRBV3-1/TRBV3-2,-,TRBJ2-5,TGTGCCAGCAGCCACATAGCGGGAACCAAAGAGACCCAGTACTTC,CASSHIAGTKETQYF
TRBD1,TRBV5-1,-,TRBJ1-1,TGCGCCAGCAGCTTTGAAACGACAGGGGTGAACACTGAAGCTTTCTTT,CASSFETTGVNTEAFF
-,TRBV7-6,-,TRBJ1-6,TGTGCCAGCAGCTTAGCGGGGGGGGCTGACAATTCACCCCTCCACTTT,CASSLAGGADNSPLHF
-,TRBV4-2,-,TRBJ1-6,TGTGCCAGCAGCCAAGATCCTGGTCAGGCGAGCTCCTATAATTCACCCCTCCACTTT,CASSQDPGQASSYNSPLHF
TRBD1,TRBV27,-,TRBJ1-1,TGTGCCAGCAGCATGGACAGGGGCACTGAAGCTTTCTTT,CASSMDRGTEAFF
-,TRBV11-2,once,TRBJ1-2,TGTGCCAGCAGCCCTGGAGATAACTATGGCTACACCTTC,CASSPGDNYGYTF
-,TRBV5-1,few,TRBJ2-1,TGCGCCAGCAGCTTGACGACTTCCCCTACCAATGAGCAGTTCTTC,CASSLTTSPTNEQFF
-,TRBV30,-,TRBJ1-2,TGTGCCTGGAGTGATGTCGTCTACAACTATGGCTACACCTTC,CAWSDVVYNYGYTF
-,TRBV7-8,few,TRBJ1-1,TGTGCCAGCAGCCCTCCCAGGGTGAGGAACACTGAAGCTTTCTTT,CASSPPRVRNTEAFF
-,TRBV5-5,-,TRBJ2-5,TGTGCCAGCAGCTTGACTATGTGGGAAGAGACCCAGTACTTC,CASSLTMWEETQYF
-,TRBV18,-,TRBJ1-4,TGTGCCAGCTCGGTGGCTAGTGGTGAAAAACTGTTTTTT,CASSVASGEKLFF
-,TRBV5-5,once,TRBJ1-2,TGTGCCAGCAGCTTTACTCTTCACTATGGCTACACCTTC,CASSFTLHYGYTF
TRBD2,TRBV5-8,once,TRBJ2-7,TGTGCCAGCAGCTTTCTAGCGGGGGACTACGAGCAGTACTTC,CASSFLAGDYEQYF
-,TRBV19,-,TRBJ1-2,TGTGCCAGTAGCAGGGAGGGACTTTTTGGCTACACCTTC,CASSREGLFGYTF
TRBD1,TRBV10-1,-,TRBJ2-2,TGCGCCAGCAGTGACACACACCCCCGGAGGGACAGGGTGATAAACGGGGAGCTGTTTTTT,CASSDTHPRRDRVINGELFF
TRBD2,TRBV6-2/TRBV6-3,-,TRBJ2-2,TGTGCCAGCAGATACCCTCCGCGCGGGGGAAACACCGGGGAGCTGTTTTTT,CASRYPPRGGNTGELFF
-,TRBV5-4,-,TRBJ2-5,TGTGCCAGCAGCTTGGGGGGGCCGGGGGGCTTTGGGGAGACCCAGTACTTC,CASSLGGPGGFGETQYF
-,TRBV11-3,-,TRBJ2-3,TGTGCCAGCAGACCCCCCGGGGATACGCAGTATTTT,CASRPPGDTQYF
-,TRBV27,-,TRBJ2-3,TGTGCCAGCAGTTTATTCCAGACTAGCACAGATACGCAGTATTTT,CASSLFQTSTDTQYF
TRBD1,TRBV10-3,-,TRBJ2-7,TGTGCCATCAGTGATTGGGCAGGGGGCGAATACGAGCAGTACTTC,CAISDWAGGEYEQYF
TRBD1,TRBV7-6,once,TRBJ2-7,TGTGCCAGCAGCTTCAGCCCGGGACAGGGGGCTGACGAGCAGTACTTC,CASSFSPGQGADEQYF
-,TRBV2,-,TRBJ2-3,TGTGCCAGCAGGCCGGACACTGATACGCAGTATTTT,CASRPDTDTQYF
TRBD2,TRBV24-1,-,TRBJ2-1,TGTGCCACCAGTGGCCTTAGCGGGGGCCGAGGTAATGAGCAGTTCTTC,CATSGLSGGRGNEQFF
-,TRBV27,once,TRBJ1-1,TGTGCCAGCAGTTTAATGGGTCCAGGGTTGAACACTGAAGCTTTCTTT,CASSLMGPGLNTEAFF
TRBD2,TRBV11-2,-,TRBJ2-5,TGTGCCAGCAGCCGGGGTAGCGGGCAAGAGACCCAGTACTTC,CASSRGSGQETQYF
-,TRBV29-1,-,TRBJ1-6,TGCAGCGTTGAACCGAAAGGGGTGCCCCTCCACTTT,CSVEPKGVPLHF
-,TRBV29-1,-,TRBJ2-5,TGCAGCGTTGTGGTGACACTTCAAGAGACCCAGTACTTC,CSVVVTLQETQYF
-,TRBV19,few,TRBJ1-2,TGTGCCAGTAGTCAGGGAAAAATTAACTATGGCTACACCTTC,CASSQGKINYGYTF
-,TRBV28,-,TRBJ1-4,TGTGCCAGCAGTTTGGGGGGGAAGGAAAAACTGTTTTTT,CASSLGGKEKLFF
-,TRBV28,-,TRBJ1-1,TGTGCCAGCAGTTTATTCAGGGGTGGGGTAGCCACTGAAGCTTTCTTT,CASSLFRGGVATEAFF
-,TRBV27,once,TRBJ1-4,TGTGCCAGCAGTTTATCGGTGGGCATGAATGAAAAACTGTTTTTT,CASSLSVGMNEKLFF
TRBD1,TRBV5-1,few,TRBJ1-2,TGCGCCAGCAGCTTGTCATGGGACAGCAGAATCTATGGCTACACCTTC,CASSLSWDSRIYGYTF
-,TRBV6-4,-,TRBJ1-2,TGTGCCAGCAGTGACTCGGCAGGCTATGGCTACACCTTC,CASSDSAGYGYTF
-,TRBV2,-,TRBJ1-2,TGTGCCAGCAGTCGAGATTCTTATGGCTACACCTTC,CASSRDSYGYTF
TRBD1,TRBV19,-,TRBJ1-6,TGTGCCAGTAGTGCGACAGGGAATTCACCCCTCCACTTT,CASSATGNSPLHF
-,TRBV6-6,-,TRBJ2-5,TGTGCCAGCAGTTACTCGGGACACGCGAGCCAAGAGACCCAGTACTTC,CASSYSGHASQETQYF
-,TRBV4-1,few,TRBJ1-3,TGCGCCAGCAGCCCACGGGGGGCCGGAAACACCATATATTTT,CASSPRGAGNTIYF
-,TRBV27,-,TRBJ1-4,TGTGCCAGCAGTCTACCTTCAACTAATGAAAAACTGTTTTTT,CASSLPSTNEKLFF
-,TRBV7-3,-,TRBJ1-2,TGTGCCAGCAGTTCTCAGCAGGGAGGGGGCTACACCTTC,CASSSQQGGGYTF
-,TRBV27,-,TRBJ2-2,TGTGCCAGCAGTTTATCGAAGCCGACAGAGAACACCGGGGAGCTGTTTTTT,CASSLSKPTENTGELFF
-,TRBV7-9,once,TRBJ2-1,TGTGCCAGCAGCCCTCCTCCGGGGGTGGCCTACAATGAGCAGTTCTTC,CASSPPPGVAYNEQFF
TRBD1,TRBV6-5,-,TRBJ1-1,TGTGCCAGCAGTCGACAGGGGGCAACTGAAGCTTTCTTT,CASSRQGATEAFF